This T cell receptor beta chain appears in the sequencing data of a study of cytomegalovirus exposure and HLA in healthy donors. The study, taken as a whole, reports: TRBV6-2, TRBV6-3 and some other V segments were unresolvable in 87-base-pair reads.

CDR3 size: 14 residues. Germline CDR1 reads SGHKS; CDR2 reads YYEKEE (reference sequence). The ends were cut back, 1 base at V and 8 bases at J, with 15 bases in the middle. In the case of this clone: Its antigen is unknown.

As for the donors, each was a healthy bone marrow donor. In the PCR, 60 Vbeta and 13 Jbeta primers were used. TCRdb's table, derived via immunoSEQ multiplex PCR, lists solely in-frame clones and lacks some. This table holds 150,000 to 200,000 clones, 70% to 80% found once. Sample: PBMCs. The V call is TRBV5-5, the J call TRBJ1-2; tentative D call: TRBD1 (5 bases). This TCR derives from a woman aged 40 to 50 in good health and CMV-seronegative. The DNA of the CDR3 is TGTGCCAGCAGCTTGTCGGTCCTCAGACAGGGCTACACCTTC. Amino acids: CASSLSVLRQGYTF.